Below are 23 T cell receptor beta chains sequenced from a single sample in a study of blood T cell repertoires in COVID-19. The assay was immunoSEQ multiplex PCR, and TCRdb's table has in-frame clones only and misses some. The sample consists of 350,000 or so clones, about 92% of them appearing once. Sequencing was done on a sample of PBMCs or T cells enriched from blood (not recorded which). These receptors came from a woman aged 25-40 years who had recovered from COVID-19.

J is TRBJ1-3 and V is TRBV2, with D possibly TRBD1 on 6 matching bases. Germline lookup yields CDR1 SNHLY and CDR2 FYNNEI. Trimming left V 5 bases short and J 2 bases short, with 13 bases between. This CDR3 is 15 amino acids long. The CDR3 DNA reads as TGTGCCAGCAGTAGGGACACAAGGGCTGGAAACACCATATATTTT. Its protein is CASSRDTRAGNTIYF.

The chain combines TRBV6-1 with TRBJ2-1, with a tentative D call TRBD1 (5 bases). There are 13 residues in the CDR3. The V end lost 2 bases, the J end lost 13 bases, and 15 bases lay between the germline ends. Germline CDR1 and CDR2: MNHNS and SASEGT. The CDR3 DNA sequence: TGTGCCAGCAGTGAATCGTGGCCGCAGGGACAGTTCTTC. Translating gives CASSESWPQGQFF.

The V gene is TRBV27, the J gene TRBJ1-1; 9 bases align to TRBD1. Losses at the gene ends were 4 bases for V and 1 base for J; bases not matched to a gene: 10. The germline gives CDR1 MNHEY, CDR2 SMNVEV (reference sequence). The CDR3 consists of 17 residues. The CDR3 sequence is CASSSGTGFGANTEAFF. The CDR3 DNA is TGTGCCAGCAGTTCCGGGACAGGGTTTGGGGCGAACACTGAAGCTTTCTTT.

The rearrangement joins TRBV19 to TRBJ1-4; TRBD1 aligns across 7 bases. With 6 bases clipped from V and 0 bases from J, the junction kept 4 bases outside the gene matches. Germline CDR1 LNHDA, CDR2 SQIVND (reference sequence). CDR3 length: 15 amino acids. The DNA for the CDR3 is TGTGCCAGTAGGGTCACAGGGGCAACTAATGAAAAACTGTTTTTT. The encoded protein is CASRVTGATNEKLFF.

This chain uses TRBV12-5 with TRBJ2-7; D might be TRBD1 (5 bases). Trimming cost V 3 bases and J 5 bases, with 20 bases left between them. The germline V gene has CDR1 LGHNT and CDR2 FRNRAP. The CDR3 consists of 16 residues. CDR3 protein: CASGLPGSLGANEQYF. CDR3 sequence (DNA): TGTGCTAGTGGTTTACCCGGAAGCCTTGGGGCCAACGAGCAGTACTTC.

The chain carries TRBV5-4 and TRBJ2-5; TRBD2 agrees at 11 bases. Germline lookup yields CDR1 SGHNT and CDR2 YYREEE (reference sequence). This CDR3 has 15 residues. The junction had 7 bases not matched to a gene; V was cut back by 4 bases and J by 5 bases. The chain's CDR3 is CASSLRSSGGETQYF. In nucleotides, the CDR3 is TGTGCCAGCAGCCTCCGCTCTAGCGGGGGGGAGACCCAGTACTTC.

Remarks on this clone: This sample also contains other DNA sequences that code for the same CDR3. The V call is TRBV9, the J call TRBJ1-1; D gene uncertain. There are 13 residues in the CDR3. V was trimmed by 1 base and J by 1 base, leaving 5 bases between them. CDR1 and CDR2 from the germline V gene are SGDLS and YYNGEE. Written as DNA, the CDR3 is TGTGCCAGCAGCGTATCGGGGAACACTGAAGCTTTCTTT. Its translation is CASSVSGNTEAFF.

The rearrangement joins TRBV9 to TRBJ1-3; D not certain. Germline V gives CDR1 SGDLS, CDR2 YYNGEE. V lost 2 bases, J lost 3 bases, and 9 bases lay in between. The CDR3 consists of 14 residues. The CDR3 region is CASSVNSHGNTIYF. The CDR3 region has the DNA TGTGCCAGCAGCGTTAACAGCCATGGAAACACCATATATTTT.

The chain joins TRBV7-2 to TRBJ2-1, with 12 positions matching TRBD2. The CDR3 spans 16 residues. Germline CDR1 reads SGHTA; CDR2 reads FQGNSA. With 5 bases clipped from V and 4 bases from J, the junction kept 6 bases outside the gene matches. CDR3 amino acids: CASSGGTSGYYNEQFF. CDR3 sequence (DNA): TGTGCCAGCAGCGGAGGGACTAGCGGGTATTACAATGAGCAGTTCTTC. Using reference TRBV7-2 and TRBJ2-1 for the parts outside the CDR3, the full variable domain is GAGVSQSPSNKVTEKGKDVELRCDPISGHTALYWYRQSLGQGLEFLIYFQGNSAPDKSGLPSDRFSAERTGGSVSTLTIQRTQQEDSAVYLCASSGGTSGYYNEQFFGPGTRLTVL.

The V call is TRBV28, the J call TRBJ2-1; the match to TRBD2 covers 11 bases. The CDR3 has 15 residues. Per germline, CDR1 MDHEN and CDR2 SYDVKM. After removal of 5 bases from V and 3 bases from J, the junction contained 3 bases not matched to a gene. CDR3 in amino acids: CASSITSGSYNEQFF. The CDR3 DNA follows: TGTGCCAGCAGTATCACTAGCGGGAGCTACAATGAGCAGTTCTTC.

This chain uses TRBV6-5 with TRBJ1-1, with D possibly matching TRBD1 (5 bases). Trimming took off 1 base at V and 5 bases at J, with 11 bases between the two ends. CDR3 size: 14 residues. Per germline, CDR1 MNHEY and CDR2 SVGAGI. The CDR3 DNA follows: TGTGCCAGCAGTTACTGGAGGGGTCGGACTGAAGCTTTCTTT. Protein: CASSYWRGRTEAFF.

Only a few counts were recorded for this clone. This chain connects TRBV7-9 to TRBJ2-7, with a weak D call TRBD1 (6 bases). This CDR3 has 15 amino acids. CDR1 SEHNR and CDR2 FQNEAQ come from the germline V gene (reference sequence). With 5 bases removed from V and 4 bases from J, the gap between germline ends came to 18 bases. The CDR3 coding sequence is TGTGCCAGCAGCCCCCCGTACAGGGTTGGGTACGAGCAGTACTTC. Its translation is CASSPPYRVGYEQYF.

The chain is built from TRBV29-1 and TRBJ2-5; 8 positions agree with TRBD2. The V gene end was trimmed by 6 bases and the J gene end by 4 bases; junction bases not matched to a gene: 10. Germline V lookup: CDR1 SQVTM, CDR2 ANQGSEA. This CDR3 is built from 14 residues. The CDR3: CSVQRESLPETQYF. Written as DNA, the CDR3 is TGCAGCGTCCAGCGGGAGTCCTTACCAGAGACCCAGTACTTC.

The V gene is TRBV6-5, the J gene TRBJ2-7; 8 bases are a match to TRBD1. The CDR3 has 14 residues. The germline CDR1 and CDR2 sequences are MNHEY and SVGAGI. V dropped 7 bases and J dropped 3; count of bases not matched to a gene: 8. CDR3 region: CASTDTGQGYEQYF. The CDR3 region has the DNA TGTGCCAGCACCGACACAGGACAGGGCTACGAGCAGTACTTC.

The chain combines TRBV19 with TRBJ1-2; TRBD1 agrees at 7 bases. Germline lookup yields CDR1 LNHDA and CDR2 SQIVND (reference sequence). Trimming at V came to 6 bases and at J to 8 bases, leaving 9 bases not matched to a gene. The CDR3 runs 13 residues. The CDR3 protein is CASSIGTVGGYTF. For the CDR3, the DNA is TGTGCCAGTAGCATTGGGACAGTCGGAGGCTACACCTTC.

The V gene is TRBV5-4, the J gene TRBJ2-6; unclear D gene. V lost 3 bases and J 4 bases, leaving 17 bases between the germline ends. The CDR3 loop spans 17 amino acids. Germline-derived CDR1 and CDR2 are SGHNT and YYREEE (reference sequence). Here the CDR3 reads CASSSLALASGANVLTF. The CDR3 DNA is TGTGCCAGCAGCTCCCTGGCCTTGGCCTCAGGGGCCAACGTCCTGACTTTC.

The chain joins TRBV9 to TRBJ2-2, with 7 bases identical to TRBD1. V shed 0 bases and J 5 bases; nucleotides not matched to a gene: 7. The CDR3 runs to 16 residues. CDR1 SGDLS and CDR2 YYNGEE come from the germline V gene. The CDR3 nucleotides are TGTGCCAGCAGCGTAGGGGCCAGGGGGAGTACCGGGGAGCTGTTTTTT. Translating gives CASSVGARGSTGELFF.

The gene calls are TRBV7-2 and TRBJ2-1; 14 nucleotides match TRBD2. The ends lost 4 bases at V and 8 bases at J; junction bases unmatched: 4. CDR1 is SGHTA, CDR2 FQGNSA, per germline. CDR3 length: 15 amino acids. The CDR3 DNA follows: TGTGCCAGCAGCTCCTGGGGACTAGCGGGAGATGAGCAGTTCTTC. Encoded protein: CASSSWGLAGDEQFF.

The rearrangement joins TRBV6-5 to TRBJ2-7; D is undetermined. Germline CDR1 is MNHEY and CDR2 is SVGAGI. The CDR3 has 13 residues. V was trimmed by 4 bases and J by 0 bases, leaving 7 bases between them. CDR3 bases: TGTGCCAGCAGTTCTGCCAGCTCCTACGAGCAGTACTTC. Translation: CASSSASSYEQYF.

The V and J genes are TRBV7-9 and TRBJ2-5, with 9 bases aligning to TRBD2. The J segment lost 4 bases and the V segment lost 7 bases, leaving 22 bases of the junction unmatched. CDR3 length: 19 amino acids. Germline values: CDR1 SEHNR, CDR2 FQNEAQ (reference sequence). CDR3 nucleotides: TGTGCCAGCACCTTGCGCCCTGGGAGCGGGAGGAGAGTGCCAGAGACCCAGTACTTC. Protein product: CASTLRPGSGRRVPETQYF.

V usage is TRBV6-1 and J usage is TRBJ2-5, with D tentatively TRBD2 (5 bases). Germline-derived CDR1 and CDR2 are MNHNS and SASEGT. Trimming took 1 base from V and 1 from J, leaving 13 bases between them. CDR3 length: 16 residues. The CDR3 DNA is TGTGCCAGCAGTGAAGGTATATGGGGAGTCCAAGAGACCCAGTACTTC. It translates to CASSEGIWGVQETQYF.

J is TRBJ1-1 and V is TRBV15; a possible D gene is TRBD1 (5 bases). The CDR3 runs to 13 residues. V lost 3 bases, J lost 6 bases, and 11 bases lay in between. Germline loops: CDR1 LNHNV, CDR2 YYDKDF (reference sequence). The CDR3 reads CATSSVRQSEAFF. CDR3 sequence (DNA): TGTGCCACCAGCAGCGTCCGACAGTCTGAAGCTTTCTTT.

This chain links TRBV14 with TRBJ1-1, with unresolved D. CDR1 and CDR2 (germline): SGHDN, FVKESK. The CDR3 covers 17 residues. The V and J ends lost 0 bases and 1 base respectively, with 15 bases between them. The CDR3 sequence is CASSQDPLRAWNTEAFF. CDR3 nucleotides: TGTGCCAGCAGCCAAGACCCCCTGAGGGCCTGGAACACTGAAGCTTTCTTT.